This T cell receptor (beta chain) is from a study of blood T cell repertoires in COVID-19 (dated by TCRdb to 2020 to 2021). General notes on the study: Collaborator samples came from the United States, Italy and Spain and covered acute and convalescent phases of COVID-19. The material from the prospective study consisted of cDNA or gDNA derived from T cells, B-cell-depleted T cells, or PBMCs. Deeply sampled blood TCRbeta repertoires from subjects exposed to, actively infected with, or recovered from COVID-19 were included in the dataset. A freely available public database, intended as a resource for researchers studying the immune response to SARS-CoV-2, is where the repertoires were released. Samples came from the ongoing ImmuneRACE study (first 160 participants) plus 1,254 subjects from 6 global collaborators. A de-identified subject ID, COVID-19 status, age in years and sex were almost always included in the sample metadata. HLA class I and class II types, where available, came from metadata supplied by the sample provider rather than from assay-based typing. What the research found in general, with its limitations: The quantity of clinical and demographic metadata differed by source and by participant and was supplied without curation.

The immunoSEQ Assay, a bias-controlled multiplex PCR, was used to amplify TCRbeta CDR3 regions from genomic DNA. The study's own analysis went as follows. The number of nucleated cells in each sample was estimated from the amplification of reference gene primers within the assay. Sequence reads were collapsed and filtered to measure the absolute abundance of every unique TCRbeta CDR3 rearrangement. For each sample, productive Simpson clonality was calculated as the square root of Simpson's diversity index over productive rearrangements. TCRdb took this table from immuneACCESS and kept in-frame rearrangements with V and J called. Such tables lack part of the clones; where checked against another copy, unresolved V genes explain under half of the gap, and the rest is unexplained. V and J calls and clone size are copied from that table; D and trimming were computed from the DNA. This sample lists approximately 290,000 clones; about 86% were detected once. Around a sixth of the sample is taken by the ten largest.

At one collaborating source in Seattle, patients were enrolled during active infection and were followed longitudinally through the course of disease. Whole blood was collected in K2EDTA tubes by collaborating institutions according to the institutions' own protocols. For TCRbeta analysis, collaborators shipped samples as frozen whole blood, isolated PBMCs, or DNA extracted from either of those sample types. In the case of this clone: This receptor's antigen is unknown. No much larger clone is present one base from it, and per-base qualities are unavailable.

Deletion took 0 bases off V and 0 bases off J, with a span of 8 bases between the germline ends. The germline V gene sets CDR1 to SGHAT and CDR2 to FQNNGV. Taken from cysteine to phenylalanine, the CDR3 has 15 residues. The DNA shown is the 45-base CDR3, in frame from base 1. The material sequenced was peripheral blood. The sequence was obtained from a person aged 70 to 85 with COVID-19, enrolled during active disease. The V and J genes are TRBV11-2 and TRBJ1-2; a tentative D match to TRBD1 spans 5 bases. CDR3 loop: CASSLEGGTNYGYTF. The sequence in DNA is TGTGCCAGCAGCTTAGAGGGGGGGACTAACTATGGCTACACCTTC.